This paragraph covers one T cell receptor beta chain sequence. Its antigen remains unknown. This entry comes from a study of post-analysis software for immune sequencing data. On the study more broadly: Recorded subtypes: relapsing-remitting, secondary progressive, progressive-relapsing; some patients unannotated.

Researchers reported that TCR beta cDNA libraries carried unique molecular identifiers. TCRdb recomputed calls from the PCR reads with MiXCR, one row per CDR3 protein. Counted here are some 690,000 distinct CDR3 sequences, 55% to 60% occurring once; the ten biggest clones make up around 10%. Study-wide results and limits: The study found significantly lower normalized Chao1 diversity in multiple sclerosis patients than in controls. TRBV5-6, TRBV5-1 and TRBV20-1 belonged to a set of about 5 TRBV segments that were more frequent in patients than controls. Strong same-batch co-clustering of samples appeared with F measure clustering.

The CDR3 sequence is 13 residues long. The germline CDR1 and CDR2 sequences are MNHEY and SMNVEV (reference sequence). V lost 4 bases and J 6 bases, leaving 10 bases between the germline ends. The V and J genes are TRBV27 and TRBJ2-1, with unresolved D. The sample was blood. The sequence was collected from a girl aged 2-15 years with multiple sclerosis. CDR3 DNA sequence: TGTGCCAGCAGTTATGCACAGCTCAATGAGCAGTTCTTC. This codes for CASSYAQLNEQFF.